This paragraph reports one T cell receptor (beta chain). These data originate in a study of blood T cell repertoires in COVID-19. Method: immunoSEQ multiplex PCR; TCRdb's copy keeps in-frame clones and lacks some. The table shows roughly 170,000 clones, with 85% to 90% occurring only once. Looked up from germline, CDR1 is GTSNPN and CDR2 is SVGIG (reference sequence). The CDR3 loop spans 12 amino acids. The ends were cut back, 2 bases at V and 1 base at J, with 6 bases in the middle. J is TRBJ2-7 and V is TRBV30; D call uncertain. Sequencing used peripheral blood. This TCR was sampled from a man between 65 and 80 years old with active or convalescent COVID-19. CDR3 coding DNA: TGTGCCTGGAGTTACAGTTCCTACGAGCAGTACTTC. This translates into CAWSYSSYEQYF.